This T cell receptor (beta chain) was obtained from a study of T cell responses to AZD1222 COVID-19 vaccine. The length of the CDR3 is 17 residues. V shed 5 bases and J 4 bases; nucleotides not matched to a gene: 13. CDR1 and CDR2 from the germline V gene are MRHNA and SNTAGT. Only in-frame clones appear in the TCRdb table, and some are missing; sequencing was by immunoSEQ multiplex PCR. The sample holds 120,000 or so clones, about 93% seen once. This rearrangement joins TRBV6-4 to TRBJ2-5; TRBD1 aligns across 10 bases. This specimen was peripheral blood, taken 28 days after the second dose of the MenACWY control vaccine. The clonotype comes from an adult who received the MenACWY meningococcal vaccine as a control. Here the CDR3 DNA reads TGTGCCAGCAGTCCAAGGGAGGGGGACAGGGGAGGAGAGACCCAGTACTTC. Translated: CASSPREGDRGGETQYF.